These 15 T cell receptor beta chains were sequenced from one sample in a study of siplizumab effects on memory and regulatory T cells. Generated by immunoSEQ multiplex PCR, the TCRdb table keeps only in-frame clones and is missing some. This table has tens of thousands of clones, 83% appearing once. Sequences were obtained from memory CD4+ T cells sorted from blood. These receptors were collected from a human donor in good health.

Here the CDR3 DNA reads TGTGCCTGGGGGCTAGGAGAACATGAGCAGTTCTTC. Residues: CAWGLGEHEQFF. The chain has TRBV30 and TRBJ2-1; no clear D. Germline V gives CDR1 GTSNPN, CDR2 SVGIG (reference sequence). This CDR3 region has 12 residues. Trimming cost V 5 bases and J 8 bases, with 13 bases left between them.

The CDR3 DNA is TGTGCCAGCAGCTTAGAGCGGACCCGTGAAGCTTTCTTT. It yields the protein CASSLERTREAFF. This chain links TRBV7-2 with TRBJ1-1; no reliable D call. Germline values: CDR1 SGHTA, CDR2 FQGNSA. The V and J ends lost 1 base and 7 bases respectively, with 10 bases between them. The CDR3 has 13 amino acids.

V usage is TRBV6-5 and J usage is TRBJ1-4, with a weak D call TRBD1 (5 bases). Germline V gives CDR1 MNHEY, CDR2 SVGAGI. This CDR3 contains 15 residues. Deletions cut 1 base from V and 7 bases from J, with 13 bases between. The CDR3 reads CASSYFGTVPEKLFF. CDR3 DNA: TGTGCCAGCAGTTACTTCGGGACGGTACCTGAAAAACTGTTTTTT.

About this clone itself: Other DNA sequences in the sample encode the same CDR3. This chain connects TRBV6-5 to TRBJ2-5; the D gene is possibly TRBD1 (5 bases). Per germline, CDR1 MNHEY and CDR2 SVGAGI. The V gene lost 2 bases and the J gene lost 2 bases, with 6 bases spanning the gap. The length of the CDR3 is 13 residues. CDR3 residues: CASSYQGQETQYF. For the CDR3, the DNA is TGTGCCAGCAGTTACCAGGGACAAGAGACCCAGTACTTC.

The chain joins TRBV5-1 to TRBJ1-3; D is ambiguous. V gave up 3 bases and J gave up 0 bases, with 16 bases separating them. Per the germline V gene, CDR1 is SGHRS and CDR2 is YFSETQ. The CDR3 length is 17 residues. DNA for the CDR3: TGCGCCAGCAGCTCCTCCCCGACGGCCAGCTCTGGAAACACCATATATTTT. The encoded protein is CASSSSPTASSGNTIYF.

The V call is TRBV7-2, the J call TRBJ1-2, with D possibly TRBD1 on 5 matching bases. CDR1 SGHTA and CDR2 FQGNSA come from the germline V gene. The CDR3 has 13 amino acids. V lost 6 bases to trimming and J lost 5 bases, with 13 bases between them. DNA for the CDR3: TGTGCCAGCAGGATACCCCCAGGGTATGGCTACACCTTC. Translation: CASRIPPGYGYTF.

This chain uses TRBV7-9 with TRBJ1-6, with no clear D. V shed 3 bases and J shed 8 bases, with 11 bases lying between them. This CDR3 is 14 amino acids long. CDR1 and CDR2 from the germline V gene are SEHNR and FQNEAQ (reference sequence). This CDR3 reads CASSFSGGDSPLHF. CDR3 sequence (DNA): TGTGCCAGCAGCTTTTCGGGCGGAGATTCACCCCTCCACTTT.

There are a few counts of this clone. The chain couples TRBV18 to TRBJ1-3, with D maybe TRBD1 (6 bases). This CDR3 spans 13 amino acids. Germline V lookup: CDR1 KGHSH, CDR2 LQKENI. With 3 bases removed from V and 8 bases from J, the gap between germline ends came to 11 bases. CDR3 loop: CASSPPGADTIYF. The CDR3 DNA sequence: TGTGCCAGCTCACCTCCAGGGGCAGACACCATATATTTT. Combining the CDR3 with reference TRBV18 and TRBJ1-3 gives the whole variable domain NAGVMQNPRHLVRRRGQEARLRCSPMKGHSHVYWYRQLPEEGLKFMVYLQKENIIDESGMPKERFSAEFPKEGPSILRIQQVVRGDSAAYFCASSPPGADTIYFGEGSWLTVV.

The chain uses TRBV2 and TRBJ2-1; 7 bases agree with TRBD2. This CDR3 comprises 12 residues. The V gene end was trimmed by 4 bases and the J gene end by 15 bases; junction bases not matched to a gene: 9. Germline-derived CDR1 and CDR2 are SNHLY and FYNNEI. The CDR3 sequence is CASSADTPGGFF. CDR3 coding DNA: TGTGCCAGCAGTGCCGATACCCCGGGGGGGTTCTTC.

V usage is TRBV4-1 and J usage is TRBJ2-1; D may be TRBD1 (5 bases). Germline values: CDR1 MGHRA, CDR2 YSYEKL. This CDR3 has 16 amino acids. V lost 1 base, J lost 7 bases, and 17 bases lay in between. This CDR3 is CASSQGLGPPRNEQFF. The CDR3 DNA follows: TGCGCCAGCAGCCAAGGGCTGGGGCCGCCGAGGAATGAGCAGTTCTTC.

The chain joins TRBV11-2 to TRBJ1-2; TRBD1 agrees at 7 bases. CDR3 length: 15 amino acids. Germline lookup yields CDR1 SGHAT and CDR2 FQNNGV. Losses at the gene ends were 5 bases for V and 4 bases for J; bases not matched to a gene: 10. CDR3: CASSDSTGKFYGYTF. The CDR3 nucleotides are TGTGCCAGCAGCGATTCGACAGGGAAATTCTATGGCTACACCTTC.

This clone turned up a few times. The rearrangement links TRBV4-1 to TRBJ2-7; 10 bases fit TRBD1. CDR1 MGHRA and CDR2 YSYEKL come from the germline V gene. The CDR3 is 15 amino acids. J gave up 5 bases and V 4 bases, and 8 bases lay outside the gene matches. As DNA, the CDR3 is TGCGCCAGCAGCCGTCACGGGACAGGGGTCGACGAGCAGTACTTC. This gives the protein CASSRHGTGVDEQYF.

The CDR3 sequence: CASSWDTRAGELFF. The CDR3 nucleotides read TGTGCCAGCAGCTGGGACACTCGGGCCGGGGAGCTGTTTTTT. This chain connects TRBV5-6 to TRBJ2-2; maybe TRBD1 (6 bases). V lost 3 bases to trimming and J lost 6 bases, with 12 bases between them. The germline V gene has CDR1 SGHDT and CDR2 YYEEEE. This CDR3 is built from 14 residues.

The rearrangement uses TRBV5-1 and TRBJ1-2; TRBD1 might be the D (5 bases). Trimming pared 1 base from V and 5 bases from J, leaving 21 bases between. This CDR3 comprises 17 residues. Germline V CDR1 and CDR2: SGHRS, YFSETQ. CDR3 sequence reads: CASSLIMAGRAGYGYTF. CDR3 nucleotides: TGCGCCAGCAGCTTGATAATGGCGGGCAGGGCTGGGTATGGCTACACCTTC.

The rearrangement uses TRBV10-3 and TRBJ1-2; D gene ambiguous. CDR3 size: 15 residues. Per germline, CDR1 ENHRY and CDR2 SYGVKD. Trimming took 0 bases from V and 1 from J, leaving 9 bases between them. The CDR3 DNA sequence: TGTGCCATCAGTGAGTCGCAGCTGATTAACTATGGCTACACCTTC. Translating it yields CAISESQLINYGYTF.